The 10 T cell receptor beta chains below come from one sample, sequenced in a study of TIL therapy for anti-PD-1-resistant metastatic lung cancer. Stated time point: pre-treatment sample, taken before nivolumab and TIL therapy. This was the immunoSEQ v3 assay. Clones were sequenced by immunoSEQ multiplex PCR, and TCRdb holds only the in-frame ones, with some missing. The sample carries approximately 45,000 clones, less than 80% recorded once. This specimen was blood, taken at baseline. Receptor source: a man aged 65 to 85 with non-small cell lung cancer.

The chain recombines TRBV7-2 with TRBJ2-3; D is undetermined. The CDR3 length is 15 residues. Trimming shortened V by 0 bases and J by 3 bases, and 10 bases separated the two germline ends. Germline V lookup: CDR1 SGHTA, CDR2 FQGNSA. DNA for the CDR3: TGTGCCAGCAGCTTAGCGGGAATGAAGACAGATACGCAGTATTTT. It codes for CASSLAGMKTDTQYF.

The chain combines TRBV19 with TRBJ1-5; D unresolved. Germline V CDR1 and CDR2: LNHDA, SQIVND (reference sequence). The CDR3 has 15 amino acids. V was cut by 6 bases and J by 1 base, with 13 bases left in between. CDR3 DNA sequence: TGTGCCAGTAGATCCGGACGGATCAGCAATCAGCCCCAGCATTTT. Protein sequence: CASRSGRISNQPQHF.

A single count supports this clone. This rearrangement joins TRBV5-4 to TRBJ2-5; 8 bases agree with TRBD1. J was trimmed by 1 base and V by 0 bases; bases with no gene match: 14. The CDR3 consists of 19 residues. Germline V CDR1 and CDR2: SGHNT, YYREEE (reference sequence). In DNA, the CDR3 is TGTGCCAGCAGCTTGGCGACAGGGGTGGTCGGTATCTCCCAAGAGACCCAGTACTTC. The encoded protein is CASSLATGVVGISQETQYF. The entire variable domain, with the rest obtained from reference TRBV5-4 and TRBJ2-5, is as follows: ETGVTQSPTHLIKTRGQQVTLRCSSQSGHNTVSWYQQALGQGPQFIFQYYREEENGRGNFPPRFSGLQFPNYSSELNVNALELDDSALYLCASSLATGVVGISQETQYFGPGTRLLVL.

The chain employs TRBV28 and TRBJ2-1; 11 bases are shared with TRBD2. Per the germline V gene, CDR1 is MDHEN and CDR2 is SYDVKM. V gave up 6 bases and J gave up 8 bases; unmatched junction bases: 6. The CDR3 covers 14 residues. This CDR3 is CASSVTSGKYEQFF. In nucleotides, the CDR3 is TGTGCCAGCAGCGTGACTAGCGGGAAATATGAGCAGTTCTTC.

This clone was counted once. The chain carries TRBV5-1 and TRBJ2-7; D remains ambiguous. Germline V gene lookup returns CDR1 SGHRS and CDR2 YFSETQ. Trimming shortened V by 3 bases and J by 3 bases, and 7 bases separated the two germline ends. CDR3 size: 12 residues. CDR3 in amino acids: CASSSQGYEQYF. DNA of the CDR3: TGCGCCAGCAGCTCCCAAGGCTACGAGCAGTACTTC.

This clone was observed a handful of times. The V call is TRBV7-6, the J call TRBJ1-1; TRBD1 might be the D (5 bases). Germline CDR1 SGHVS, CDR2 FNYEAQ. V was clipped by 5 bases and J by 4 bases, with 14 bases between them. CDR3 size: 14 residues. CDR3 bases: TGTGCCAGCAGCCCAAGGGGAGCGGGCACTGAAGCTTTCTTT. Translation gives CASSPRGAGTEAFF.

V is TRBV27 and J is TRBJ2-7; a possible D gene is TRBD1 (5 bases). This CDR3 spans 14 amino acids. CDR1 and CDR2 from the germline V gene are MNHEY and SMNVEV (reference sequence). Trimming stripped 4 bases from V and 5 bases from J, with 15 bases between. Here the CDR3 DNA reads TGTGCCAGCAGTTCGGTCCCCAGGGTTCACGAGCAGTACTTC. Protein: CASSSVPRVHEQYF.

This clone showed up just a few times. The rearrangement links TRBV11-3 to TRBJ2-2; D unresolved. CDR1 is SGHNT and CDR2 is YENEEA in the germline V gene. The CDR3 has 13 residues. V lost 3 bases to trimming and J lost 0 bases, with 2 bases between them. The CDR3 DNA reads as TGTGCCAGCAGCTTGACGAACACCGGGGAGCTGTTTTTT. This codes for CASSLTNTGELFF.

The chain uses TRBV27 and TRBJ1-3, with TRBD1 matching 9 bases. V was pared by 4 bases and J by 4 bases, with 5 bases of the junction left unmatched. CDR1 is MNHEY, CDR2 SMNVEV, per germline (reference sequence). CDR3 length: 15 amino acids. The CDR3 spells CASSSGTGRGNTIYF. CDR3 nucleotide sequence: TGTGCCAGCAGTTCAGGGACAGGGAGGGGAAACACCATATATTTT.

V usage is TRBV19 and J usage is TRBJ2-3, with TRBD1 as a possible D gene (6 bases). The CDR3 is 16 amino acids. The ends were cut back, 5 bases at V and 5 bases at J, with 20 bases in the middle. CDR1 LNHDA and CDR2 SQIVND come from the germline V gene (reference sequence). Written as DNA, the CDR3 is TGTGCCAGTAGTGAATACAGGGCTCCCATCATAGATACGCAGTATTTT. It translates to CASSEYRAPIIDTQYF.